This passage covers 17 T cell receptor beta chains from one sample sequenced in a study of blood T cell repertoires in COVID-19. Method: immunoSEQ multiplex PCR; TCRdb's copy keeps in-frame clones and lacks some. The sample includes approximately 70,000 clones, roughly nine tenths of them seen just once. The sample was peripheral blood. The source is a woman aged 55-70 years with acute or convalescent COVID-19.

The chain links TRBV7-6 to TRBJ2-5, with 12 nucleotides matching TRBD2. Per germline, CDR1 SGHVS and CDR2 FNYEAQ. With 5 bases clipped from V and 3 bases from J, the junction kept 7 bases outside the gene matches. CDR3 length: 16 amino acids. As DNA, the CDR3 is TGTGCCAGCAGCCTCCTAGCGGGGGGGCCAGAAGAGACCCAGTACTTC. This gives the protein CASSLLAGGPEETQYF.

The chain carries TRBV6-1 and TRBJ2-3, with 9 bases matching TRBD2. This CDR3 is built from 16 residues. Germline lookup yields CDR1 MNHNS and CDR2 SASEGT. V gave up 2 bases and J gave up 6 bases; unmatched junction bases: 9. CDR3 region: CASSERQRGVGDTQYF. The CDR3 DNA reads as TGTGCCAGCAGTGAAAGGCAGCGGGGGGTTGGGGATACGCAGTATTTT.

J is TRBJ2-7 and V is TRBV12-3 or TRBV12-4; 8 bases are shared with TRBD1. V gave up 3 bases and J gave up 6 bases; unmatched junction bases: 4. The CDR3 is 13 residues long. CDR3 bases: TGTGCCAGCAGTTTGACAGGGGCTGGCGAGCAGTACTTC. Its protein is CASSLTGAGEQYF.

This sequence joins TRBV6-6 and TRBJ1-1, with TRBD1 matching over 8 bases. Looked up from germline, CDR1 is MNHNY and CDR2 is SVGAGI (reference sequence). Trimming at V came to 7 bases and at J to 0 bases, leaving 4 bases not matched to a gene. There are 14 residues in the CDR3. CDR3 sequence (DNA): TGTGCCAGCAAACAGACAGGGGTGAACACTGAAGCTTTCTTT. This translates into CASKQTGVNTEAFF.

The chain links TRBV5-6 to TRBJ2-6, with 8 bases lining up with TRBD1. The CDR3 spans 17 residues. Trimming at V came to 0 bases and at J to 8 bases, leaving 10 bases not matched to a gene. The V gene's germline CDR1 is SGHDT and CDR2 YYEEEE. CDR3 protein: CASSLATGVSRTNVLTF. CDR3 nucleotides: TGTGCCAGCAGCTTGGCGACAGGGGTCTCGCGGACCAACGTCCTGACTTTC.

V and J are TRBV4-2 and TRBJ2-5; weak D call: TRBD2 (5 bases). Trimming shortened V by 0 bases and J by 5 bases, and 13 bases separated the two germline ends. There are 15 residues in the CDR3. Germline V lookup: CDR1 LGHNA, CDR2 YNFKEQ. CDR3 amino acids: CASSQDQASWETQYF. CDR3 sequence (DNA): TGTGCCAGCAGCCAAGATCAGGCTAGCTGGGAGACCCAGTACTTC.

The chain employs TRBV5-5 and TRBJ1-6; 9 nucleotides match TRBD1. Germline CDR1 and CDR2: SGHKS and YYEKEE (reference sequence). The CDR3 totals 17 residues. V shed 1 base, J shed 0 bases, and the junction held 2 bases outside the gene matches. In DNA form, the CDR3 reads TGTGCCAGCAGCTTGTGGGACAGGGTCTCCTATAATTCACCCCTCCACTTT. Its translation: CASSLWDRVSYNSPLHF.

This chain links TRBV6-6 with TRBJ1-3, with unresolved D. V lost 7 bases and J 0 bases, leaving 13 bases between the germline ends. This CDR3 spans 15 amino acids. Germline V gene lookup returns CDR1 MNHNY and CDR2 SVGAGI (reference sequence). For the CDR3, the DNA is TGTGCCAGCACCCTCAACCCGAGCTCTGGAAACACCATATATTTT. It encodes CASTLNPSSGNTIYF.

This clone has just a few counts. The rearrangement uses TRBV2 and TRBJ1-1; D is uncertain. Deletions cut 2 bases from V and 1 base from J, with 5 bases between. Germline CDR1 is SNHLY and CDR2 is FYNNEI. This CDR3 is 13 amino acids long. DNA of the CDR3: TGTGCCAGCAGTGAATGGGCGAACACTGAAGCTTTCTTT. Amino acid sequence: CASSEWANTEAFF.

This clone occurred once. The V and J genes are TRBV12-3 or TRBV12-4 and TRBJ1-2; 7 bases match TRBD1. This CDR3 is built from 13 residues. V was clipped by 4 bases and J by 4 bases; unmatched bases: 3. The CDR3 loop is CASSSDRSYGYTF. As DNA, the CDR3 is TGTGCCAGCAGTTCGGACAGGTCCTATGGCTACACCTTC.

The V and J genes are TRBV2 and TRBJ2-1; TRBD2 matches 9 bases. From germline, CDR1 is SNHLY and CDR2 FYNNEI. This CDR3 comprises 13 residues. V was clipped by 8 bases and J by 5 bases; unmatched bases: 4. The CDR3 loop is CASSERGDNEQFF. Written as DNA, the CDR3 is TGTGCCAGCTCTGAGCGGGGGGACAATGAGCAGTTCTTC.

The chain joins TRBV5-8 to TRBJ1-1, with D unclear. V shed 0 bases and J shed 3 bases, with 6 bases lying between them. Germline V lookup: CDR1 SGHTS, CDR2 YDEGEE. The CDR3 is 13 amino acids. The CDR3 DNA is TGTGCCAGCAGCTTGGAATATGACACTGAAGCTTTCTTT. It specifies CASSLEYDTEAFF.

The CDR3 loop reads CASSPSPWTGGSLGTEAFF. DNA of the CDR3: TGTGCCAGCAGCCCTAGCCCTTGGACAGGGGGTTCCCTGGGCACTGAAGCTTTCTTT. The chain has TRBV4-2 and TRBJ1-1; TRBD1 matches at 10 bases. Germline assignment: CDR1 LGHNA and CDR2 YNFKEQ. This CDR3 spans 19 amino acids. J was trimmed by 4 bases and V by 4 bases; bases with no gene match: 18.

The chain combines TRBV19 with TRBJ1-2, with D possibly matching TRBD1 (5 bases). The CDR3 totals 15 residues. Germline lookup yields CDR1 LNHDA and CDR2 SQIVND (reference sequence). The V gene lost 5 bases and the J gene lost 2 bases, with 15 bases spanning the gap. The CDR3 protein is CASSSQGMANYGYTF. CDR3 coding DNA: TGTGCCAGTAGTTCCCAGGGAATGGCCAACTATGGCTACACCTTC.

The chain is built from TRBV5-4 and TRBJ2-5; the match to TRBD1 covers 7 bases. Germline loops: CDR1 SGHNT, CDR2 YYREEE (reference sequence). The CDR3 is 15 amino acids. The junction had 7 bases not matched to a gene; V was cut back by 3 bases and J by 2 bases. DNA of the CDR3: TGTGCCAGCAGCTGGATACAGGGGCGGCAAGAGACCCAGTACTTC. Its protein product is CASSWIQGRQETQYF.

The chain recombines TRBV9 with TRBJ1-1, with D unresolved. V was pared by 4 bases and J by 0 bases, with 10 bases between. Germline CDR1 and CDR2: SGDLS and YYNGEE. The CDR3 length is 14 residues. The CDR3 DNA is TGTGCCAGCAGCCTAGATTCAATGAACACTGAAGCTTTCTTT. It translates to CASSLDSMNTEAFF.

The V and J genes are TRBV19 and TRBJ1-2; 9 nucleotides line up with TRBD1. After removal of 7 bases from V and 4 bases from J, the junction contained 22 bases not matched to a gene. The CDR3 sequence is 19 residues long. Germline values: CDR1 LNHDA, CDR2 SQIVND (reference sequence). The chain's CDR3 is CASTRTGDYKSTKAYGYTF. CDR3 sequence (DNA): TGTGCCAGTACCCGGACAGGGGACTATAAATCAACGAAGGCCTATGGCTACACCTTC.